This T cell receptor beta chain was sequenced for a study of cytomegalovirus exposure and HLA in healthy donors. Both 60 Vbeta primers and 13 Jbeta primers went into the PCR. Measured with immunoSEQ multiplex PCR; TCRdb has only the in-frame clones, and not every one. The sample records roughly 100,000 clones, 79% being singletons. V was trimmed by 0 bases and J by 4 bases, leaving 6 bases between them. CDR3 length equals 13 residues. In germline, CDR1 is LNHNV, CDR2 YYDKDF (reference sequence). V usage is TRBV15 and J usage is TRBJ1-2; D gene uncertain. The sample taken for sequencing was PBMCs. The clonotype comes from a man between 45 and 60 years old in good health and CMV-seropositive. The CDR3 reads CATSRDRGYGYTF. CDR3 DNA: TGTGCCACCAGCAGAGATCGCGGCTATGGCTACACCTTC.